These 26 T cell receptor beta chains were all obtained from the same sample, sequenced in a study of OX40 agonist ivuxolimab in advanced cancers. Clones were sequenced by immunoSEQ multiplex PCR, and TCRdb holds only the in-frame ones, with some missing. Of about 22,000 clones detected, about 83% appear once; the ten largest clones hold about 31%. Sequencing used CD4+ or CD8+ T cells sorted from blood, obtained in a trial of the OX40 agonist ivuxolimab. The receptor source for this set is an adult with an advanced solid tumor such as melanoma, head and neck, liver or kidney cancer.

The chain joins TRBV5-1 to TRBJ1-1, with TRBD1 identical over 10 bases. The CDR3 is made up of 17 amino acids. J gave up 4 bases and V 0 bases, and 9 bases lay outside the gene matches. Germline assignment: CDR1 SGHRS and CDR2 YFSETQ. The CDR3 spells CASSLVSRQGAATEAFF. Here the CDR3 DNA reads TGCGCCAGCAGCTTGGTAAGTCGACAGGGGGCAGCCACTGAAGCTTTCTTT.

A few counts support this clone. This sequence joins TRBV7-9 and TRBJ1-1; D perhaps matches TRBD1 (5 bases). The CDR3 extends over 13 amino acids. The V end lost 5 bases, the J end lost 1 base, and 8 bases lay between the germline ends. Germline V gene data show CDR1 as SEHNR and CDR2 as FQNEAQ (reference sequence). The CDR3 protein is CASSPGPNTEAFF. In nucleotides, the CDR3 is TGTGCCAGCAGCCCGGGGCCGAACACTGAAGCTTTCTTT.

This clone is judged medium-sized (0.01 to 0.1%). V gene TRBV11-1 combines with J gene TRBJ2-7; D may be TRBD2 (5 bases). V dropped 1 base and J dropped 3 bases, with 10 bases sitting between them. In germline, CDR1 is SGHAT, CDR2 FQDESV (reference sequence). The CDR3 totals 14 residues. The CDR3 loop is CASSLVGNRYEQYF. CDR3 bases: TGTGCCAGCAGCTTAGTCGGGAACCGCTACGAGCAGTACTTC.

This chain links TRBV28 with TRBJ2-3; a possible D gene is TRBD2 (6 bases). Per the germline V gene, CDR1 is MDHEN and CDR2 is SYDVKM. The CDR3 is 16 residues long. Trimming pared 5 bases from V and 1 base from J, leaving 16 bases between. CDR3 protein: CASSRPRPGGTDTQYF. Written as DNA, the CDR3 is TGTGCCAGCAGTCGACCTCGCCCGGGGGGCACAGATACGCAGTATTTT.

This clone has just one count. The chain combines TRBV15 with TRBJ2-5; D is ambiguous. The CDR3 loop spans 15 amino acids. The germline V gene has CDR1 LNHNV and CDR2 YYDKDF (reference sequence). V was trimmed by 0 bases and J by 4 bases, leaving 12 bases between them. The CDR3 loop is CATSRDRAKGETQYF. CDR3 in DNA: TGTGCCACCAGCAGAGATCGGGCGAAAGGAGAGACCCAGTACTTC.

The rearrangement uses TRBV27 and TRBJ1-1, with D possibly TRBD1 on 5 matching bases. V lost 6 bases, J lost 3 bases, and 11 bases lay in between. Looked up from germline, CDR1 is MNHEY and CDR2 is SMNVEV (reference sequence). The CDR3 totals 13 residues. CDR3 in DNA: TGTGCCAGCAGCGTTGCGGGGGACACTGAAGCTTTCTTT. This translates into CASSVAGDTEAFF.

This chain joins TRBV27 and TRBJ1-4; D remains unclear. Trimming left V 3 bases short and J 7 bases short, with 9 bases between. CDR3 length: 13 amino acids. CDR1 is MNHEY, CDR2 SMNVEV, per germline (reference sequence). CDR3 DNA sequence: TGTGCCAGCAGTTTTATAGGCGGTGAAAAACTGTTTTTT. The encoded protein is CASSFIGGEKLFF.

The chain uses TRBV15 and TRBJ2-1; 11 nucleotides agree with TRBD2. Unmatched junction bases numbered 5, after V lost 4 bases and J lost 9 bases. The V gene's germline CDR1 is LNHNV and CDR2 YYDKDF (reference sequence). The CDR3 consists of 14 residues. The CDR3 region has the DNA TGTGCCACCAGCATACTAGCGGGAGTTCCTGAGCAGTTCTTC. Protein sequence: CATSILAGVPEQFF.

V and J are TRBV6-5 and TRBJ2-5; D gene ambiguous. There are 14 residues in the CDR3. V was cut by 0 bases and J by 1 base, with 6 bases left in between. CDR1 is MNHEY and CDR2 is SVGAGI in the germline V gene. The CDR3 DNA follows: TGTGCCAGCAGTTACTCTGGAAGCCAAGAGACCCAGTACTTC. Encoded protein: CASSYSGSQETQYF.

CDR3 sequence: CAISEGSGPYEQYF. The CDR3 DNA is TGTGCCATCAGTGAGGGTAGCGGGCCCTACGAGCAGTACTTC. The genes are TRBV10-3 and TRBJ2-7, with 7 bases that match TRBD2. This CDR3 comprises 14 residues. CDR1 is ENHRY and CDR2 is SYGVKD in the germline V gene. The trim removed 2 bases at V and 2 bases at J, leaving 3 bases unmatched.

The chain employs TRBV10-3 and TRBJ1-2, with D hard to call. Trimming took 10 bases from V and 7 from J, leaving 13 bases between them. CDR1 is ENHRY, CDR2 SYGVKD, per germline. This CDR3 contains 11 residues. In nucleotides, the CDR3 is TGTGCCACTCACGGAGACATTGGCTACACCTTC. Translated, it gives CATHGDIGYTF.

The CDR3 DNA reads TGTGCCAGCAGTTACGCCCCCGGGGGGAACAATCAGCCCCAGCATTTT. This codes for CASSYAPGGNNQPQHF. The chain uses TRBV6-6 and TRBJ1-5; tentatively, D is TRBD1 (5 bases). CDR1 is MNHNY and CDR2 is SVGAGI in the germline V gene (reference sequence). Deletions cut 2 bases from V and 3 bases from J, with 14 bases between. The CDR3 spans 16 residues.

This CDR3 reads CSVPTGTGEQYF. DNA for the CDR3: TGCAGCGTGCCGACAGGTACGGGGGAGCAGTACTTC. The chain employs TRBV29-1 and TRBJ2-7; TRBD1 might be the D (6 bases). V gave up 6 bases and J gave up 7 bases, with 16 bases separating them. CDR3 length: 12 residues. Germline lookup yields CDR1 SQVTM and CDR2 ANQGSEA.

This sequence joins TRBV11-3 and TRBJ1-1; D gene ambiguous. This CDR3 contains 15 residues. Germline CDR1 SGHNT, CDR2 YENEEA. Trimming pared 1 base from V and 1 base from J, leaving 10 bases between. The CDR3 here is CASSLGSRWNTEAFF. CDR3 bases: TGTGCCAGCAGCTTAGGGTCTAGATGGAACACTGAAGCTTTCTTT.

The chain is built from TRBV5-6 and TRBJ1-1; D unresolved. V lost 4 bases to trimming and J lost 10 bases, with 11 bases between them. Germline V CDR1 and CDR2: SGHDT, YYEEEE. The CDR3 loop spans 11 amino acids. This chain's CDR3 is CASSPLLVAFF. The CDR3 DNA follows: TGTGCCAGCAGCCCCCTTTTGGTAGCTTTCTTT.

This clone was seen just once. Germline and junction disagree at one end, which may indicate a read error. This specimen includes other DNA sequences encoding the same CDR3. The CDR3 protein is CASSGQGARTDTQYF. The CDR3 DNA reads TGTGCCAGTAGTGGACAGGGGGCGCGGACAGATACGCAATATTTT. The chain joins TRBV19 to TRBJ2-3, with TRBD1 matching over 11 bases. CDR1 and CDR2 from the germline V gene are LNHDA and SQIVND (reference sequence). This CDR3 contains 15 residues.

The chain carries TRBV15 and TRBJ2-3; 14 nucleotides agree with TRBD2. Germline CDR1 is LNHNV and CDR2 is YYDKDF (reference sequence). Trimming took 5 bases from V and 7 from J; bases not matched to a gene: 14. The CDR3 contains 18 residues. The CDR3: CATSWGLAGDEFKNTQYF. In DNA form, the CDR3 reads TGTGCCACCAGCTGGGGACTAGCGGGAGACGAGTTTAAGAATACGCAGTATTTT.

The gene calls are TRBV5-5 and TRBJ1-2, with no clear D. The CDR3 length is 15 residues. The ends were cut back, 3 bases at V and 7 bases at J, with 19 bases in the middle. Per germline, CDR1 SGHKS and CDR2 YYEKEE (reference sequence). The CDR3 protein is CASSYTSGNGAGYTF. The CDR3 nucleotides read TGTGCCAGCAGCTACACCTCCGGGAATGGCGCTGGCTACACCTTC.

The chain is built from TRBV5-6 and TRBJ2-5; possibly TRBD1 for D (5 bases). The J call is in doubt because the DNA end fits TRBJ2-7 better. This CDR3 is 14 amino acids long. Looked up from germline, CDR1 is SGHDT and CDR2 is YYEEEE. The CDR3: CASSLGQSTYEQYF. CDR3 DNA: TGTGCCAGCAGCTTGGGACAGAGTACCTACGAGCAGTACTTC.

Comments on this clone: An end of the junction differs from the germline gene, which may be a read error. The chain recombines TRBV7-7 with TRBJ2-3, with D perhaps TRBD1 or TRBD2 (6 bases each). Germline values: CDR1 SSHAT, CDR2 FNYEAQ (reference sequence). The CDR3 is 14 amino acids. In nucleotides, the CDR3 is TGTGCTAGCAGCTTCGGGGGCCGCACAGATACGCAGTATTTT. It yields the protein CASSFGGRTDTQYF.

This chain uses TRBV14 with TRBJ1-2; D is unresolved. CDR3 length equals 15 residues. CDR1 and CDR2 from the germline V gene are SGHDN and FVKESK. V was cut by 4 bases and J by 1 base, with 13 bases left in between. As DNA, the CDR3 is TGTGCCAGCAGCCCGAGTTCAGCTATTAACTATGGCTACACCTTC. Protein sequence: CASSPSSAINYGYTF.

The genes are TRBV27 and TRBJ2-3, with D unclear. The CDR3 has 13 amino acids. Between the trimmed V and J ends, which lost 7 bases and 2 bases, there was a span of 10 bases. CDR1 and CDR2 from the germline V gene are MNHEY and SMNVEV (reference sequence). The CDR3 sequence is CASTDFYTDTQYF. The CDR3 region has the DNA TGTGCCAGCACTGATTTTTACACAGATACGCAGTATTTT.

This clone was detected only once. This chain links TRBV19 with TRBJ2-2; D is unclear. The CDR3 contains 15 residues. V lost 1 base, J lost 6 bases, and 12 bases lay in between. Germline CDR1 and CDR2: LNHDA and SQIVND (reference sequence). The CDR3 reads CASSIVPPPAGELFF. The CDR3 coding sequence is TGTGCCAGTAGTATAGTTCCTCCCCCGGCCGGGGAGCTGTTTTTT.

The J gene is TRBJ1-1, the V gene TRBV10-3; D is unclear. Germline V CDR1 and CDR2: ENHRY, SYGVKD. The ends were cut back, 0 bases at V and 1 base at J, with 12 bases in the middle. The CDR3 spans 16 residues. The CDR3 region has the DNA TGTGCCATCAGTGAGTCGAAGGCACCTCGGAACACTGAAGCTTTCTTT. Protein sequence: CAISESKAPRNTEAFF.

The chain employs TRBV19 and TRBJ2-2; D ambiguous. CDR1 and CDR2 from the germline V gene are LNHDA and SQIVND (reference sequence). The CDR3 covers 13 residues. V shed 3 bases and J shed 6 bases, with 8 bases lying between them. In DNA form, the CDR3 reads TGTGCCAGTAGTATCGGTCGGTCCGGGGAGCTGTTTTTT. This codes for CASSIGRSGELFF. The full variable domain, with the rest looked up from reference TRBV19 and TRBJ2-2, is DGGITQSPKYLFRKEGQNVTLSCEQNLNHDAMYWYRQDPGQGLRLIYYSQIVNDFQKGDIAEGYSVSREKKESFPLTVTSAQKNPTAFYLCASSIGRSGELFFGEGSRLTVL.

V and J are TRBV28 and TRBJ2-2; D may be TRBD1 (6 bases). CDR1 is MDHEN and CDR2 is SYDVKM in the germline V gene. The CDR3 is made up of 14 amino acids. V was shortened by 5 bases and J by 8 bases, with 15 bases between the two germline ends. The DNA of the CDR3 is TGTGCCAGCAGTCCCTATCTCGACAGGGGGGAGCTGTTTTTT. Residues: CASSPYLDRGELFF.